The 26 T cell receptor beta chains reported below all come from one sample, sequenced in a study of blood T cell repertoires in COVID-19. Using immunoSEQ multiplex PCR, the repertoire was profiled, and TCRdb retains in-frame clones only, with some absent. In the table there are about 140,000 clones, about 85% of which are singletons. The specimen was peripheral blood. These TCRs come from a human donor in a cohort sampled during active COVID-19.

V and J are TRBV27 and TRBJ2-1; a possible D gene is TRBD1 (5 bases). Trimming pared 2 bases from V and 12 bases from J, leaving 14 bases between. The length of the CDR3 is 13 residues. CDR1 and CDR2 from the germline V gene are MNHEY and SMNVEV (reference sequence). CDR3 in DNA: TGTGCCAGCAGTTTAAATAAGGAGCAGGGGCAGTTCTTC. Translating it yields CASSLNKEQGQFF.

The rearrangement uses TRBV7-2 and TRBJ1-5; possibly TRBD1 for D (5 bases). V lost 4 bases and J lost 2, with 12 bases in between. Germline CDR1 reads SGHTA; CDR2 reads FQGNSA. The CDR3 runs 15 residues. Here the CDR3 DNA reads TGTGCCAGCAGCTCCGGACAAACTCGCAATCAGCCCCAGCATTTT. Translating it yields CASSSGQTRNQPQHF.

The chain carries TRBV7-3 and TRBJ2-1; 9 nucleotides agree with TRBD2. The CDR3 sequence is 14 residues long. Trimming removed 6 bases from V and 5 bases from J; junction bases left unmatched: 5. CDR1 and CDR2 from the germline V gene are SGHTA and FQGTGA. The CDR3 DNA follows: TGTGCCAGCAGTTTAGCGGGAGCTAACAATGAGCAGTTCTTC. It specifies CASSLAGANNEQFF.

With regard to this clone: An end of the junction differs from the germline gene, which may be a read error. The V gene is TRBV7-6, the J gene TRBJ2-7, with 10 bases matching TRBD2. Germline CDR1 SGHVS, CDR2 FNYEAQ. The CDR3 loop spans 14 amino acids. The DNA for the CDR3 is TGTGCCAGCAGTTTAGCGGGAGGTTCCTACGAGCAGTACTTC. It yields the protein CASSLAGGSYEQYF.

The CDR3 nucleotides read TGCGCCAGCAGCCAAGATTTGGGACAGCGAAAACTGTTTTTT. Its protein product is CASSQDLGQRKLFF. This sequence joins TRBV4-3 and TRBJ1-4; 7 positions agree with TRBD1. This CDR3 region has 14 residues. J gave up 10 bases and V 0 bases, and 5 bases lay outside the gene matches. CDR1 and CDR2 (germline): LGHNA, YSLEER.

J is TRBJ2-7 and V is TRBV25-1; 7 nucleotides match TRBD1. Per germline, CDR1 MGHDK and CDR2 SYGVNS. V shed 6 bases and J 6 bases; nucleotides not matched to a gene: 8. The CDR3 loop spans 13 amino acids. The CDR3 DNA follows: TGTGCCAGCAGCGACAGGGTGTCGGGCGAGCAGTACTTC. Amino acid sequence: CASSDRVSGEQYF.

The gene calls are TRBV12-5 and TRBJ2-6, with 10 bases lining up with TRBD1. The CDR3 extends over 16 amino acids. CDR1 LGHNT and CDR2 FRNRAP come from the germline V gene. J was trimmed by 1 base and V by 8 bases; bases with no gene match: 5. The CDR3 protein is CASLGQGVSGANVLTF. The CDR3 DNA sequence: TGTGCTAGTCTCGGACAGGGGGTATCTGGGGCCAACGTCCTGACTTTC.

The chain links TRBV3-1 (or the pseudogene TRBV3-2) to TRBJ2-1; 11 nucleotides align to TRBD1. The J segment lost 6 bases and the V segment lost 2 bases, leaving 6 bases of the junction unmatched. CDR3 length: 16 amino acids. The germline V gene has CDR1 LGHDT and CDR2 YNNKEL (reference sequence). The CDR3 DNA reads TGTGCCAGCAGCCAACCCCGTGGGACAGGGGGCAATGAGCAGTTCTTC. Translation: CASSQPRGTGGNEQFF.

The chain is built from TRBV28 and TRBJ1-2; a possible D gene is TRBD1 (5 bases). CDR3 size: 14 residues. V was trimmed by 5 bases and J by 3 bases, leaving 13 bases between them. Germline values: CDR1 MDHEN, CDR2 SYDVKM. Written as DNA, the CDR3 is TGTGCCAGCAGTGTCGGGACTTCCGACTATGGCTACACCTTC. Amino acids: CASSVGTSDYGYTF.

The CDR3 DNA reads TGTGCCAGCAGCCAAGATTCAGCAGGGCAGCCCCAGCATTTT. This encodes CASSQDSAGQPQHF. The rearrangement joins TRBV3-1 (or the pseudogene TRBV3-2) to TRBJ1-5, with TRBD1 as a possible D gene (5 bases). Germline V lookup: CDR1 LGHDT, CDR2 YNNKEL (reference sequence). The CDR3 extends over 14 amino acids. V was clipped by 0 bases and J by 7 bases, with 10 bases between them.

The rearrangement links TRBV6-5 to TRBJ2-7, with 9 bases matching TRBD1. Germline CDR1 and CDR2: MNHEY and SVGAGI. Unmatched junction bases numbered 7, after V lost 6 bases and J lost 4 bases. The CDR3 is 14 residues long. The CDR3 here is CASSRDRDGYEQYF. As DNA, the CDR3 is TGTGCCAGCAGCAGGGACAGGGATGGGTACGAGCAGTACTTC.

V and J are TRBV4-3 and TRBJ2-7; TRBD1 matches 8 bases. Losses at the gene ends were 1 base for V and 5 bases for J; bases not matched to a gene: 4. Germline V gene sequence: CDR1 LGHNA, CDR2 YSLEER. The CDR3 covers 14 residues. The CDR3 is CASSQVGQVNEQYF. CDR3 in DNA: TGCGCCAGCAGCCAAGTGGGACAGGTCAACGAGCAGTACTTC.

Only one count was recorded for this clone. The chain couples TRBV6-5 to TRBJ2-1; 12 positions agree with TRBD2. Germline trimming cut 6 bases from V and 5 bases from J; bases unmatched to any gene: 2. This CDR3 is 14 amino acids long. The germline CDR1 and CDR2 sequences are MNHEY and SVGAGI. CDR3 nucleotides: TGTGCCAGCAGGCTAGCGGGAGGGGACAATGAGCAGTTCTTC. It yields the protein CASRLAGGDNEQFF.

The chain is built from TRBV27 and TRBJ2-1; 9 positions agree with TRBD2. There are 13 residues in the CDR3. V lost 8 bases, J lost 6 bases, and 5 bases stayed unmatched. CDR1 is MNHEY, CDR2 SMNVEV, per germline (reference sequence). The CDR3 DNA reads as TGTGCCAGCCTTGGACTAGCGACCAATGAGCAGTTCTTC. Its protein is CASLGLATNEQFF.

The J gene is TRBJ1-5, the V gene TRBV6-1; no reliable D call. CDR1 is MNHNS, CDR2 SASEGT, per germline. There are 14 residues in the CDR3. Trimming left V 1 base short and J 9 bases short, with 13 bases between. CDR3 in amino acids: CASSEGWGAGPQHF. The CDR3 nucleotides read TGTGCCAGCAGTGAAGGTTGGGGTGCGGGGCCCCAGCATTTT.

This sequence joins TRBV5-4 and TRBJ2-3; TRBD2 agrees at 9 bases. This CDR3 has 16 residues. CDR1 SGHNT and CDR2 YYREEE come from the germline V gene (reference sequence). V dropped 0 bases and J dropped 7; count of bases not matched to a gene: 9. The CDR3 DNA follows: TGTGCCAGCAGCTTGGAGGGGGCTAGCGGGAAAAATACGCAGTATTTT. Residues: CASSLEGASGKNTQYF.

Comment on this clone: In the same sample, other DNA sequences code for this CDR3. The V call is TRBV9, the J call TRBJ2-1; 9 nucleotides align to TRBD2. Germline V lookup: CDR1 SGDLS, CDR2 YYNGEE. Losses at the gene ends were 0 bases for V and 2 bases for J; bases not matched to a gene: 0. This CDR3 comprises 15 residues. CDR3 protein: CASSVGLAAYNEQFF. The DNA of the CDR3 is TGTGCCAGCAGCGTAGGACTAGCGGCCTACAATGAGCAGTTCTTC.

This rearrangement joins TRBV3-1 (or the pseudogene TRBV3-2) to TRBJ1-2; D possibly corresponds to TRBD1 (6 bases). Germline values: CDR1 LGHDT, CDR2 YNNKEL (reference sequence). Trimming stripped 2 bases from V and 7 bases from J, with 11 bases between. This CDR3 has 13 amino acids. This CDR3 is CASSQNRDGGYTF. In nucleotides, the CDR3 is TGTGCCAGCAGCCAAAACAGGGACGGTGGCTACACCTTC.

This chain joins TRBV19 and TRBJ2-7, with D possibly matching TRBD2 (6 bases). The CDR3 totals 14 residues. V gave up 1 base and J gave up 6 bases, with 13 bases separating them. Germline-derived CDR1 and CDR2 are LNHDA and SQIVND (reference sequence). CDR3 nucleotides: TGTGCCAGTAGTATAGGCGGGACCTGGGCCGAGCAGTACTTC. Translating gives CASSIGGTWAEQYF.

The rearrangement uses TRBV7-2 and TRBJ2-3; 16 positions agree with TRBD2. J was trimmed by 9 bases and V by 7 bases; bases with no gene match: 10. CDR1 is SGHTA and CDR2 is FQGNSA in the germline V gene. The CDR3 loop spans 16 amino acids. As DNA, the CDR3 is TGTGCCAGCACCTCCCAGGGACTAGCGGGAGGGGGGACGCAGTATTTT. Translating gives CASTSQGLAGGGTQYF.

Here the CDR3 DNA reads TGCGCCAGCAGCGCCGGCCGGGACAGGGGAGCTTTCTTT. Translating gives CASSAGRDRGAFF. V and J are TRBV5-1 and TRBJ1-1; TRBD1 aligns across 10 bases. The V and J ends lost 4 bases and 10 bases, in that order; junction bases with no gene match: 7. This CDR3 comprises 13 residues. The germline gives CDR1 SGHRS, CDR2 YFSETQ.

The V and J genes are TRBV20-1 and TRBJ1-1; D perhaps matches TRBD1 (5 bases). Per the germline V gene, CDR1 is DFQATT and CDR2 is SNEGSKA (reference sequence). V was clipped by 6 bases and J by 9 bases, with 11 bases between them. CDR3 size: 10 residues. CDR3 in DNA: TGCAGTGCCGTACAGGAGAAAGCTTTCTTT. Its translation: CSAVQEKAFF.

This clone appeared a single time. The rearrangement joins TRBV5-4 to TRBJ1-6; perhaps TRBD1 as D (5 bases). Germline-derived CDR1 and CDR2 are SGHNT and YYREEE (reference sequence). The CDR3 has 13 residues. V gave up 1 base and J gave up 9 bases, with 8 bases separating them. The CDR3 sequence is CASSLNQGSPLHF. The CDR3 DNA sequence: TGTGCCAGCAGCTTGAACCAGGGTTCACCCCTCCACTTT. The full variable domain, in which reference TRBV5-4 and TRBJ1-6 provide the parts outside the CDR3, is ETGVTQSPTHLIKTRGQQVTLRCSSQSGHNTVSWYQQALGQGPQFIFQYYREEENGRGNFPPRFSGLQFPNYSSELNVNALELDDSALYLCASSLNQGSPLHFGNGTRLTVT.

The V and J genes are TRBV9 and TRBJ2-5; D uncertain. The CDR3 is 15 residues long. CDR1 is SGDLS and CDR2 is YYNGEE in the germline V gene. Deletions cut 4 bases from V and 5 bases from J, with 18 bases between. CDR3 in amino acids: CASSPRLWPAETQYF. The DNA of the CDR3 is TGTGCCAGCAGCCCTCGACTCTGGCCCGCGGAGACCCAGTACTTC.

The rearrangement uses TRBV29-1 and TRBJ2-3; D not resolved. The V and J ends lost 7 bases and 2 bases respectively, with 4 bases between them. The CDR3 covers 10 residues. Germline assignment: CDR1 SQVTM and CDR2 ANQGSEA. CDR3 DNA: TGCAGCGCCATCACAGATACGCAGTATTTT. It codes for CSAITDTQYF.

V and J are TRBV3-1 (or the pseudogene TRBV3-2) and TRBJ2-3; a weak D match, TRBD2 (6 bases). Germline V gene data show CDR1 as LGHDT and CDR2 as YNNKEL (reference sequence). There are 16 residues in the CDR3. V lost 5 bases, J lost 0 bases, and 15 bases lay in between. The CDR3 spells CASSGPTSRSTDTQYF. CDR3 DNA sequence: TGTGCCAGCAGCGGTCCCACTAGCCGAAGCACAGATACGCAGTATTTT.